One and the same sample provided the 15 T cell receptor beta chains below, sequenced in a study of blood T cells in healthy people across ages. Next came a second PCR, run for roughly 6 to 11 cycles, which used a sample-barcoded 5' primer along with a J-beta primer mix. One entry per CDR3 protein results from TCRdb running MiXCR on the 5' RACE reads. The repertoire includes around 870,000 distinct CDR3 sequences, 29% of them detected once, and around 16% sits in the top ten. The material sequenced was blood. All receptors derive from a woman of 80 years or more in good health.

This sequence joins TRBV6-5 and TRBJ2-1; 8 bases map to TRBD2. The CDR3 runs 16 residues. J was trimmed by 10 bases and V by 0 bases; bases with no gene match: 11. In germline, CDR1 is MNHEY, CDR2 SVGAGI. The CDR3 nucleotides are TGTGCCAGCAGTTACTCGGGGGCCGGGGGGGCTTGGGAGCAGTTCTTC. This sequence encodes CASSYSGAGGAWEQFF.

This clonotype was seen ten or more times. The genes are TRBV5-1 and TRBJ2-5; D might be TRBD1 (6 bases). CDR3 length equals 14 residues. Trimming stripped 4 bases from V and 4 bases from J, with 14 bases between. Germline CDR1 reads SGHRS; CDR2 reads YFSETQ. The CDR3 region has the DNA TGCGCCAGCAGCGACCACAGGGAAGGAGAGACCCAGTACTTC. It codes for CASSDHREGETQYF.

This clonotype was recorded a few times. The chain recombines TRBV24-1 with TRBJ1-2; no clear D. The CDR3 is made up of 16 amino acids. The germline V gene encodes CDR1 KGHDR and CDR2 SFDVKD. The V and J ends lost 5 bases and 2 bases respectively, with 17 bases between them. The CDR3 here is CATSGPGNLGNYGYTF. The CDR3 DNA reads as TGTGCCACCAGTGGCCCTGGAAACCTAGGGAACTATGGCTACACCTTC.

As concerns this clonotype: Just one base apart from a much larger clone, this may be a read error. The chain is built from TRBV18 and TRBJ1-6; D remains unclear. Germline CDR1 is KGHSH and CDR2 is LQKENI. This CDR3 spans 14 amino acids. In DNA form, the CDR3 reads TGTGCCAGCTCGCAGAGCTCCTATAATTCATCCCTCCACTTT. Its protein product is CASSQSSYNSSLHF. Full variable domain (rest looked up from reference TRBV18 and TRBJ1-6): NAGVMQNPRHLVRRRGQEARLRCSPMKGHSHVYWYRQLPEEGLKFMVYLQKENIIDESGMPKERFSAEFPKEGPSILRIQQVVRGDSAAYFCASSQSSYNSSLHFGNGTRLTVT.

In this sample, this clonotype turned up a few times. The chain joins TRBV18 to TRBJ2-7; 14 bases are a match to TRBD2. The J call may be incorrect, as the DNA end agrees better with TRBJ2-5. Germline-derived CDR1 and CDR2 are KGHSH and LQKENI. The CDR3 runs 17 residues. In nucleotides, the CDR3 is TGTGCCAGCTCACGGACGGGGACTAGCGGGGGACGAGAGACCCAGTACTTC. Translating gives CASSRTGTSGGRETQYF.

The chain employs TRBV30 and TRBJ1-4; maybe TRBD1 (5 bases). Between the trimmed V and J ends, which lost 2 bases and 11 bases, there was a span of 21 bases. From germline, CDR1 is GTSNPN and CDR2 SVGIG (reference sequence). The CDR3 length is 15 residues. The CDR3 spells CAWSSMGGAQGKLFF. For the CDR3, the DNA is TGTGCCTGGAGTTCCATGGGAGGGGCCCAAGGGAAACTGTTTTTT. The whole variable domain, filled in from reference TRBV30 and TRBJ1-4, reads SQTIHQWPATLVQPVGSPLSLECTVEGTSNPNLYWYRQAAGRGLQLLFYSVGIGQISSEVPQNLSASRPQDRQFILSSKKLLLSDSGFYLCAWSSMGGAQGKLFFGSGTQLSVL.

This clonotype was recorded many times. The chain links TRBV7-2 to TRBJ2-3; 14 bases match TRBD2. The CDR3 extends over 20 amino acids. Germline CDR1 SGHTA, CDR2 FQGNSA. The trim removed 5 bases at V and 8 bases at J, leaving 21 bases unmatched. Here the CDR3 DNA reads TGTGCCAGCAGCCTAGGCCCTGGACTAGCGGGGGGAACCACCTTTGGTACGCAGTATTTT. This gives the protein CASSLGPGLAGGTTFGTQYF.

This clonotype was found many times. The chain combines TRBV20-1 with TRBJ1-6; D is unclear. The CDR3 runs 13 residues. Trimming shortened V by 1 base and J by 1 base, and 2 bases separated the two germline ends. The germline gives CDR1 DFQATT, CDR2 SNEGSKA (reference sequence). CDR3 sequence reads: CSARVSYNSPLHF. In nucleotides, the CDR3 is TGCAGTGCTAGAGTGTCCTATAATTCACCCCTCCACTTT.

The rearrangement uses TRBV11-2 and TRBJ1-1, with 7 bases that match TRBD1. CDR3 length: 13 residues. The V segment lost 5 bases and the J segment 6 bases; nucleotides outside the gene matches: 6. Per germline, CDR1 SGHAT and CDR2 FQNNGV. The DNA of the CDR3 is TGTGCCAGCAGCCTATTTACAGGGGCTGAAGCTTTCTTT. Translation: CASSLFTGAEAFF.

The rearrangement uses TRBV5-1 and TRBJ2-5; D gene uncertain. Trimming stripped 4 bases from V and 0 bases from J, with 7 bases between. Germline assignment: CDR1 SGHRS and CDR2 YFSETQ. This CDR3 contains 13 residues. CDR3 nucleotides: TGCGCCAGCAGCGAAGACAACCAAGAGACCCAGTACTTC. Its protein is CASSEDNQETQYF. The full variable domain, in which reference TRBV5-1 and TRBJ2-5 provide the parts outside the CDR3, is KAGVTQTPRYLIKTRGQQVTLSCSPISGHRSVSWYQQTPGQGLQFLFEYFSETQRNKGNFPGRFSGRQFSNSRSEMNVSTLELGDSALYLCASSEDNQETQYFGPGTRLLVL.

The table lists this clonotype with many counts. The chain joins TRBV24-1 to TRBJ2-7, with a weak D call TRBD1 (6 bases). V gave up 6 bases and J gave up 0 bases, with 8 bases separating them. This CDR3 has 13 amino acids. Germline CDR1 and CDR2: KGHDR and SFDVKD. CDR3 region: CATSLGGSYEQYF. For the CDR3, the DNA is TGTGCCACCAGTTTAGGGGGCTCCTACGAGCAGTACTTC.

This clonotype was counted at least ten times. The rearrangement links TRBV6-1 to TRBJ2-3; D is perhaps TRBD2 (6 bases). V was cut by 8 bases and J by 0 bases, with 18 bases left in between. This CDR3 is built from 16 residues. The V gene's germline CDR1 is MNHNS and CDR2 SASEGT. CDR3 DNA: TGTGCCAGCTCTGCCAATATAGCGGCTAGCACAGATACGCAGTATTTT. Translating gives CASSANIAASTDTQYF.

This clonotype appeared a single time. The chain joins TRBV20-1 to TRBJ2-7; D may match TRBD1 or TRBD2 (7 bases each). TRBJ2-4 matches the DNA end more closely, so the J call is doubtful. CDR1 DFQATT and CDR2 SNEGSKA come from the germline V gene (reference sequence). The CDR3 has 12 amino acids. The CDR3, as DNA: TGCAGTGCTAGACCAGGGGGGGACATTCAGTACTTC. Translation: CSARPGGDIQYF.

Comments on this clonotype: Given a much more abundant clone one base away, this may be a read error. The chain carries TRBV28 and TRBJ2-5; no firm D call. From germline, CDR1 is MDHEN and CDR2 SYDVKM. This CDR3 contains 13 residues. The CDR3 DNA follows: TGTGCCAGCAGTTCCGTGCCCCAAGAGACCCGGTACTTC. It is translated as CASSSVPQETRYF.

This clonotype has only a few counts. This may come from a read error, since a much larger clone is one base off. The chain joins TRBV4-1 to TRBJ2-6; D assignment may be TRBD1 or TRBD2 (6 bases each). Trimming took 3 bases from V and 0 from J, leaving 15 bases between them. The CDR3 loop spans 18 amino acids. The germline V gene encodes CDR1 MGHRA and CDR2 YSYEKL. The CDR3 DNA reads TGCGCCAGCAGCCATGTTCCAGGGGAGGTCTCTGGGGCCAACGTCCTGACTTTC. Encoded protein: CASSHVPGEVSGANVLTF.